This record looks at one TCR beta chain sequence and its context. Its antigen remains unidentified. This sample was included in a study of CD8+ T cells in alopecia areata. The wider study: Treated individuals took tofacitinib by mouth, 5 to 10 mg twice daily. Notes on the study in general: Mice showed clearer TCR sharing than patients did, a gap that was possibly HLA-related.

Indicated treatment: oral pan-JAK inhibitor, 5-10 mg twice daily. Deletions cut 3 bases from V and 6 bases from J, with 2 bases between. The CDR3 extends over 9 amino acids. Germline V gene sequence: CDR1 DFQATT, CDR2 SNEGSKA (reference sequence). Sequencing relied on a cDNA template that was reverse transcribed from extracted RNA. Method: immunoSEQ multiplex PCR; TCRdb's copy keeps in-frame clones and lacks some. Of 70,000 or so clones listed, 29% were seen once; the top ten hold more than 12%. The V call is TRBV20-1, the J call TRBJ1-2, with D unclear. This TCR derives from a human donor with alopecia areata. This specimen was CD8+ T cells sorted from blood, taken at week 4, from a patient treated with tofacitinib. CDR3 protein: CSARHGYTF. CDR3 nucleotides: TGCAGTGCTAGGCATGGCTACACCTTC.